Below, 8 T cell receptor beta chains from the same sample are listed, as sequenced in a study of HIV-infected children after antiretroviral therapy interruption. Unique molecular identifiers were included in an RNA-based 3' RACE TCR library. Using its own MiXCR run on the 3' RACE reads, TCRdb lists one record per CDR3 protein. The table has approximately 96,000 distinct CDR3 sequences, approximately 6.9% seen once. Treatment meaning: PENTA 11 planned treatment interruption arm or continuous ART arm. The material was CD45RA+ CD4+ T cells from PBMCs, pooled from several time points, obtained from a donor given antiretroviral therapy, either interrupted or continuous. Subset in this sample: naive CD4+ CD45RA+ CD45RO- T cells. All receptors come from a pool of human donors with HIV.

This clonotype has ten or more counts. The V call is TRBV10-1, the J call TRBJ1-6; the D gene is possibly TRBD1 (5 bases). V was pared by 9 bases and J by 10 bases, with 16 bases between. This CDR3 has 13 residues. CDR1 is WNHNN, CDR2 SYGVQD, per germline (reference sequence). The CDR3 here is CASAGTASSPLHF. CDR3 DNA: TGCGCCAGTGCCGGGACTGCGAGCTCACCCCTCCACTTT.

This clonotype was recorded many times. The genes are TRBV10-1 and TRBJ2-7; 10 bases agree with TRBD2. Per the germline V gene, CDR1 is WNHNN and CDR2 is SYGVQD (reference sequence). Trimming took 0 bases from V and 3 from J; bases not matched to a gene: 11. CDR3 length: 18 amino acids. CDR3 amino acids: CASSESGLAGGPLYEQYF. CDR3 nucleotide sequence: TGCGCCAGCAGTGAGTCTGGCTTAGCGGGGGGACCTCTCTACGAGCAGTACTTC.

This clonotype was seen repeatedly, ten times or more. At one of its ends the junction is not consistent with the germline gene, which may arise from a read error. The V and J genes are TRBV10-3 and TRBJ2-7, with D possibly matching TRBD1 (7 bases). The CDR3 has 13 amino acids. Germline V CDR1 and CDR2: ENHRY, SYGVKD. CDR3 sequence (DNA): TGTGCCAGCCACAGGGGAGGTCAAAACACCTTGTACTTT. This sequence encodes CASHRGGQNTLYF.

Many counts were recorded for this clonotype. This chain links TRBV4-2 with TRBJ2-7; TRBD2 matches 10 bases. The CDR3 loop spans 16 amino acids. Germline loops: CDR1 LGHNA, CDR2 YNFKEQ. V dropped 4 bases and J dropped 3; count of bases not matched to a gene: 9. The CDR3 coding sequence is TGTGCCAGCAGCCGGCTTCTAGCGGGAGACTACTACGAGCAGTACTTC. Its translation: CASSRLLAGDYYEQYF.

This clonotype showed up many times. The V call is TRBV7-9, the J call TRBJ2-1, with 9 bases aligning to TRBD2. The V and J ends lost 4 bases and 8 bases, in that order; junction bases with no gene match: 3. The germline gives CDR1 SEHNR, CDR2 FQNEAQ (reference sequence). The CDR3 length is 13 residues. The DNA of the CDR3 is TGTGCCAGCAGCTGGACTAGCGCTCATGAGCAGTTCTTC. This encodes CASSWTSAHEQFF.

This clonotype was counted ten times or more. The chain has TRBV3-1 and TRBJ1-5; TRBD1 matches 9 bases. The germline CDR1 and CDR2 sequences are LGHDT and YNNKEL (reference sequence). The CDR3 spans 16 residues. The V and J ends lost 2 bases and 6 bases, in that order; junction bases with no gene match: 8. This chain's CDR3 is CASSQNAGTGIQPQHF. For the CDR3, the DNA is TGTGCCAGCAGCCAAAACGCCGGGACAGGGATTCAGCCCCAGCATTTT. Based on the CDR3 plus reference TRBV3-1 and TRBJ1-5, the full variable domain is DTAVSQTPKYLVTQMGNDKSIKCEQNLGHDTMYWYKQDSKKFLKIMFSYNNKELIINETVPNRFSPKSPDKAHLNLHINSLELGDSAVYFCASSQNAGTGIQPQHFGDGTRLSIL.

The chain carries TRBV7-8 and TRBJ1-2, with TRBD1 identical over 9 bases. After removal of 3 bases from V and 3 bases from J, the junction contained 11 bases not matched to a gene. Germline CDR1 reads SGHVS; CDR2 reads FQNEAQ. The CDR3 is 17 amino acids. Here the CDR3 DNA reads TGTGCCAGCAGCTTTTCGTGGGACAGGGAAATGTACTATGGCTACACCTTC. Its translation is CASSFSWDREMYYGYTF.

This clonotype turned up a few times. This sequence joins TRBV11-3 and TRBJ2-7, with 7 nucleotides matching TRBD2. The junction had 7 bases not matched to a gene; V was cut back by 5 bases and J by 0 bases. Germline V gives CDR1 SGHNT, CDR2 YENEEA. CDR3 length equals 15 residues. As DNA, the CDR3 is TGTGCCAGCAGCCCCACAGCGGGGAGCTCCTACGAGCAGTACTTC. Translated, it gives CASSPTAGSSYEQYF.